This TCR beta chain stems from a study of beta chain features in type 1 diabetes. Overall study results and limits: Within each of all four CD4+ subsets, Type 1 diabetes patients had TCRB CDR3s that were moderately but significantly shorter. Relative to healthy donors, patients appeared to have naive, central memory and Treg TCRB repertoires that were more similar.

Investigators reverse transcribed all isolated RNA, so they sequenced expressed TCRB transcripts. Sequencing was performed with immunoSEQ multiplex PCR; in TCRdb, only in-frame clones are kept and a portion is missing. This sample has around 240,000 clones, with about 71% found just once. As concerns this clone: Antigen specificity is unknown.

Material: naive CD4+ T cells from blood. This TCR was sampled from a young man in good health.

CDR3 region: CASSSAWGQLNTEAFF. The CDR3 DNA is TGTGCCAGCAGCTCAGCATGGGGACAGCTGAACACTGAAGCTTTCTTT. The rearrangement uses TRBV7-2 and TRBJ1-1, with 7 bases lining up with TRBD1. The CDR3 is made up of 16 amino acids. Germline CDR1 and CDR2: SGHTA and FQGNSA. V dropped 4 bases and J dropped 0; count of bases not matched to a gene: 8.